This T cell receptor beta chain was sequenced for a study of blood T cells in healthy people across ages. Findings of the study overall: TCR beta diversity tracked closely with naive T cell percentage.

Then a second PCR, running roughly 7 to 11 cycles, was carried out with a sample-barcoded 5' primer and a J-beta primer mix. TCRdb re-called the 5' RACE reads with MiXCR, one entry per CDR3 protein. The sample holds nearly 800,000 distinct CDR3 sequences, roughly 50% seen once. This clonotype was recorded once. Its antigen is unidentified. The CDR3 loop spans 18 amino acids. Approximately 9.1 milliliters was the volume of peripheral blood drawn from each donor. Per sample, extraction of total RNA gave at least 6 micrograms in every case. The V gene is TRBV21-1, the J gene TRBJ2-1; TRBD1, the D gene given by the table, was not confirmed from the DNA. TRBV21-1 is noted as a pseudogene. This receptor was identified in a middle-aged man in good health. The source material was blood. In nucleotides, the CDR3 is TGTGCCAGCAGGCTCCTATTGACAGGGAATATTTTGGACAATGAGCAGTTCTTC. The encoded protein is CASRLLLTGNILDNEQFF.